The present T cell receptor beta chain was sequenced within a study of T cell responses to AZD1222 COVID-19 vaccine. Study-level results: Vaccine-related CD4 TCRs covered spike, predominating at 160-218 and 743-854.

Details on this clone: Its antigen is unidentified.

Germline CDR1 is LGHDT and CDR2 is YNNKEL (reference sequence). CDR3 length: 13 amino acids. V lost 1 base and J 7 bases, leaving 8 bases between the germline ends. Profiling relied on immunoSEQ multiplex PCR, and the TCRdb table lists in-frame clones only, not all of them. There are some 120,000 clones in the sample; over 75% occur only once, and around 6% lies in the top ten. This specimen consisted of peripheral blood, obtained on day 0 of AZD1222 vaccination. The clonotype was recovered from an adult in good health. The V call is TRBV3-1 (or the pseudogene TRBV3-2), the J call TRBJ2-1, with D hard to call. CDR3 region: CASSQGVGNEQFF. The DNA for the CDR3 is TGTGCCAGCAGCCAAGGGGTGGGGAATGAGCAGTTCTTC.